The next 21 T cell receptor beta chains were all read from a single sample in a study of T cell changes during pregnancy in multiple sclerosis (dated by TCRdb to between 2017 and 2020). The library was built by means of the immunoSEQ multiplex PCR assay. TCRdb retrieved this table from immuneACCESS and kept in-frame rearrangements only. Not all clones are present; in checked studies, unresolved V genes account for under half, and no reason is known for the remainder. This sample has about 34,000 clones in its table, and around 90% of those were observed once. Around 4.3% of the sample is held by the ten biggest clonotypes. The source material was CD8+ T cells from peripheral blood mononuclear cells, sampled after pregnancy. These receptors were obtained from a female donor with multiple sclerosis, enrolled in a pregnancy study.

J is TRBJ1-1 and V is TRBV11-2; D possibly corresponds to TRBD1 (5 bases). This CDR3 spans 14 amino acids. Trimming took 5 bases from V and 1 from J, leaving 11 bases between them. Per the germline V gene, CDR1 is SGHAT and CDR2 is FQNNGV. DNA of the CDR3: TGTGCCAGCAGCACACCGCAGGGGAACACTGAAGCTTTCTTT. It encodes CASSTPQGNTEAFF.

This chain links TRBV6-1 with TRBJ1-5, with 7 bases matching TRBD1. This CDR3 is built from 15 residues. Germline loops: CDR1 MNHNS, CDR2 SASEGT. The V segment lost 8 bases and the J segment 0 bases; nucleotides outside the gene matches: 7. In DNA form, the CDR3 reads TGTGCCAGCTCGGCAGGGGGATATAGCAATCAGCCCCAGCATTTT. This translates into CASSAGGYSNQPQHF.

The gene calls are TRBV13 and TRBJ1-5; D unclear. The CDR3 is made up of 16 amino acids. The ends were cut back, 6 bases at V and 6 bases at J, with 21 bases in the middle. Germline CDR1 and CDR2: PRHDT and FYEKMQ (reference sequence). The CDR3 DNA follows: TGTGCCAGCAGTCTCAGGAGAGTACAGCGGGGTCAGCCCCAGCATTTT. Its protein product is CASSLRRVQRGQPQHF.

This chain joins TRBV5-4 and TRBJ1-2; 7 bases line up with TRBD1. J lost 2 bases, V lost 4 bases, and 14 bases had no gene match. Germline CDR1 SGHNT, CDR2 YYREEE (reference sequence). The CDR3 sequence is 17 residues long. CDR3 sequence reads: CASSGETGRWGNYGYTF. Here the CDR3 DNA reads TGTGCCAGCAGCGGGGAGACAGGGCGTTGGGGGAACTATGGCTACACCTTC. The full variable domain, completed using reference TRBV5-4 and TRBJ1-2, is ETGVTQSPTHLIKTRGQQVTLRCSSQSGHNTVSWYQQALGQGPQFIFQYYREEENGRGNFPPRFSGLQFPNYSSELNVNALELDDSALYLCASSGETGRWGNYGYTFGSGTRLTVV.

V is TRBV19 and J is TRBJ2-7; D might be TRBD2 (6 bases). Germline assignment: CDR1 LNHDA and CDR2 SQIVND (reference sequence). This CDR3 is built from 16 residues. The V end was cut by 0 bases, the J end by 2 bases, with 14 bases between. The CDR3 loop is CASSIEGWRGPYEQYF. CDR3 nucleotides: TGTGCCAGTAGTATAGAGGGCTGGCGGGGACCCTACGAGCAGTACTTC.

The chain employs TRBV11-2 and TRBJ2-4; TRBD1 aligns across 8 bases. The germline CDR1 and CDR2 sequences are SGHAT and FQNNGV. V was clipped by 7 bases and J by 9 bases; unmatched bases: 5. The CDR3 spans 12 residues. The CDR3 DNA sequence: TGTGCCAGCACCGACAGGGGAAGCATTCAGTACTTC. It specifies CASTDRGSIQYF.

The gene calls are TRBV29-1 and TRBJ2-5; unclear D gene. Germline V lookup: CDR1 SQVTM, CDR2 ANQGSEA. V lost 6 bases, J lost 0 bases, and 11 bases lay in between. The CDR3 runs to 13 residues. The CDR3 here is CSVDSDYQETQYF. The CDR3 bases are TGCAGCGTAGACTCGGATTACCAAGAGACCCAGTACTTC.

The V gene is TRBV19, the J gene TRBJ2-5, with 13 nucleotides matching TRBD2. Trimming removed 1 base from V and 1 base from J; junction bases left unmatched: 3. Germline CDR1 LNHDA, CDR2 SQIVND (reference sequence). The CDR3 is 17 residues long. The CDR3 bases are TGTGCCAGTAGTATAGTGACTAGCGGGGGGACCCAAGAGACCCAGTACTTC. This gives the protein CASSIVTSGGTQETQYF.

This rearrangement joins TRBV4-3 to TRBJ1-2, with 9 positions matching TRBD1. Germline lookup yields CDR1 LGHNA and CDR2 YSLEER. Losses at the gene ends were 2 bases for V and 4 bases for J; bases not matched to a gene: 5. The CDR3 covers 15 residues. For the CDR3, the DNA is TGCGCCAGCAGCCAAACACAGGGGGCAAGCTATGGCTACACCTTC. This sequence encodes CASSQTQGASYGYTF.

The V and J genes are TRBV4-2 and TRBJ1-2, with D unresolved. This CDR3 spans 14 amino acids. CDR1 and CDR2 from the germline V gene are LGHNA and YNFKEQ. Trimming shortened V by 0 bases and J by 6 bases, and 11 bases separated the two germline ends. For the CDR3, the DNA is TGTGCCAGCAGCCAAGATACGTGGAGAGATGGCTACACCTTC. This translates into CASSQDTWRDGYTF.

The chain joins TRBV27 to TRBJ1-1, with 8 bases that match TRBD1. Germline loops: CDR1 MNHEY, CDR2 SMNVEV (reference sequence). The V gene end was trimmed by 8 bases and the J gene end by 5 bases; junction bases not matched to a gene: 4. The CDR3 covers 12 residues. The chain's CDR3 is CASGQGNTEAFF. The CDR3 DNA reads as TGTGCCAGCGGACAGGGAAATACTGAAGCTTTCTTT.

J is TRBJ1-5 and V is TRBV19, with D possibly matching TRBD1 (6 bases). Germline V gene lookup returns CDR1 LNHDA and CDR2 SQIVND (reference sequence). With 2 bases removed from V and 4 bases from J, the gap between germline ends came to 12 bases. CDR3 size: 15 residues. The CDR3 loop is CASSINKQGNQPQHF. The CDR3 coding sequence is TGTGCCAGTAGTATAAATAAACAGGGAAATCAGCCCCAGCATTTT.

Turning to this clone: Mismatch with germline at one junction end may stem from a read error. This sequence joins TRBV4-3 and TRBJ1-3, with D unresolved. From germline, CDR1 is LGHNA and CDR2 YSLEER. There are 15 residues in the CDR3. This chain's CDR3 is CVSSQDSAAGSTIYF. In DNA form, the CDR3 reads TGCGTCAGCAGCCAAGATTCGGCGGCGGGATCCACCATATATTTT.

The V gene is TRBV4-1, the J gene TRBJ1-6, with 7 bases that match TRBD1. The CDR3 length is 14 residues. Germline V gene sequence: CDR1 MGHRA, CDR2 YSYEKL. V shed 3 bases and J 8 bases; nucleotides not matched to a gene: 4. The CDR3 loop is CASSHLTGDSPLHF. CDR3 DNA: TGCGCCAGCAGCCACCTAACAGGGGATTCACCCCTCCACTTT.

V and J are TRBV5-1 and TRBJ2-4; 8 nucleotides line up with TRBD2. There are 17 residues in the CDR3. Germline CDR1 is SGHRS and CDR2 is YFSETQ. V shed 4 bases, J shed 0 bases, and the junction held 9 bases outside the gene matches. CDR3 region: CASSPSSGGEAKNIQYF. CDR3 coding DNA: TGCGCCAGCAGCCCCTCCTCGGGGGGGGAAGCCAAAAACATTCAGTACTTC.

The J gene is TRBJ1-3, the V gene TRBV19, with a possible D match to TRBD1 (5 bases). CDR1 and CDR2 (germline): LNHDA, SQIVND (reference sequence). Trimming stripped 8 bases from V and 0 bases from J, with 17 bases between. The CDR3 contains 16 residues. CDR3 DNA: TGTGCCAGTGACGGCCAGGGTCCGGACTCTGGAAACACCATATATTTT. Amino acids: CASDGQGPDSGNTIYF.

This chain joins TRBV6-4 and TRBJ1-2; TRBD1 is a possible D gene (6 bases). V lost 2 bases, J lost 10 bases, and 14 bases lay in between. CDR1 and CDR2 from the germline V gene are MRHNA and SNTAGT. The length of the CDR3 is 13 residues. The CDR3 DNA is TGTGCCAGCAGTGACGCACCGACAGGATTCTACACCTTC. It specifies CASSDAPTGFYTF.

The rearrangement uses TRBV7-9 and TRBJ2-3, with D tentatively TRBD2 (7 bases). The CDR3 is made up of 18 amino acids. Trimming removed 0 bases from V and 3 bases from J, with 19 bases in between. Germline values: CDR1 SEHNR, CDR2 FQNEAQ (reference sequence). This CDR3 is CASSLARGGGPLTDTQYF. The DNA of the CDR3 is TGTGCCAGCAGCTTAGCGCGGGGCGGGGGCCCGCTTACAGATACGCAGTATTTT.

The chain employs TRBV4-3 and TRBJ2-2, with D possibly TRBD2 on 6 matching bases. Trimming removed 7 bases at V and 6 bases at J, with 21 bases between. The V gene's germline CDR1 is LGHNA and CDR2 YSLEER. The CDR3 consists of 16 residues. Here the CDR3 reads CASNPTSLDRAGELFF. CDR3 bases: TGCGCCAGCAACCCGACTAGTTTGGATCGCGCCGGGGAGCTGTTTTTT.

The chain recombines TRBV15 with TRBJ2-7; the D gene is possibly TRBD2 (5 bases). Germline CDR1 reads LNHNV; CDR2 reads YYDKDF (reference sequence). The CDR3 contains 14 residues. V dropped 4 bases and J dropped 3 bases, with 13 bases sitting between them. The CDR3 reads CATSTGDIGYEQYF. CDR3 nucleotides: TGTGCCACCAGCACCGGGGATATCGGCTACGAGCAGTACTTC.

The chain employs TRBV7-3 and TRBJ2-3; 9 bases agree with TRBD2. Germline lookup yields CDR1 SGHTA and CDR2 FQGTGA. V was pared by 2 bases and J by 4 bases, with 1 base of the junction left unmatched. The CDR3 length is 14 residues. The CDR3, as DNA: TGTGCCAGCAGCTTATTAGCGGGGGCAGATACGCAGTATTTT. Translating it yields CASSLLAGADTQYF.